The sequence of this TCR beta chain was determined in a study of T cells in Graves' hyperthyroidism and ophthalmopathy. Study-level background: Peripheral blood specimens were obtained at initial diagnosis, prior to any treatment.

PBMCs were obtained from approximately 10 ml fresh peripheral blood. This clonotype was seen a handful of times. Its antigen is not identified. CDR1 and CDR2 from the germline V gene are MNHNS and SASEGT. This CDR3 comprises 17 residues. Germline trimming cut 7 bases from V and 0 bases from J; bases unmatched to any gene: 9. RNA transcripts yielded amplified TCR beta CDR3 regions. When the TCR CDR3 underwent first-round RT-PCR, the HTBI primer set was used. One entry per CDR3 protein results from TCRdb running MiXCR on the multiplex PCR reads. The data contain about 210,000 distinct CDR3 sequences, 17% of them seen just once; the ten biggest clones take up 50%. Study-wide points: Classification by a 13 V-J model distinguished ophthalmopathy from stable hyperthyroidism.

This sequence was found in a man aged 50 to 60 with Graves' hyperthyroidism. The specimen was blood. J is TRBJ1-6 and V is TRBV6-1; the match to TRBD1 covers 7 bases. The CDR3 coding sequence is TGTGCCAGCATGACCTCTGAGGGGGCCTCCTATAATTCACCCCTCCACTTT. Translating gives CASMTSEGASYNSPLHF.